Presented here are 8 T cell receptor beta chains from one specimen sequenced in a study of T cells expressing NK-cell markers. With the 5' RACE reads reprocessed, TCRdb shows one record per CDR3 protein and no DNA. Recorded for this sample: about 300,000 distinct CDR3 sequences. Sequencing was performed on blood T cells: a sorted CD56 or NKG2C T cell subset, CD4+ or CD8+ T cells, or bulk PBMC T cells (not recorded which). The receptors stem from a woman aged 18-69 years in good health.

The chain combines TRBV20-1 with TRBJ2-1; TCRdb returns TRBD2, unconfirmable since there is no DNA. The CDR3 is made up of 18 amino acids. CDR1 is DFQATT, CDR2 SNEGSKA, per germline (reference sequence). This chain's CDR3 is CSASSASGGARTPHEQFF.

The chain joins TRBV7-2 to TRBJ2-7; TCRdb gives TRBD2 as the D gene, but with no DNA this cannot be confirmed. The germline V gene has CDR1 SGHTA and CDR2 FQGNSA. The CDR3 has 14 residues. CDR3 in amino acids: CASSFGGLRNEQYF.

This chain joins TRBV18 and TRBJ1-2; TCRdb names TRBD1, which stays unverified in the absence of DNA. Germline CDR1 reads KGHSH; CDR2 reads LQKENI. The CDR3 sequence is 14 residues long. CDR3 sequence: CASSTDSNFYGYTF.

The rearrangement uses TRBV6-2 or TRBV6-3 and TRBJ2-3; TCRdb's assignment of TRBD1 cannot be checked, as there is no DNA. Germline loops: CDR1 MNHEY, CDR2 SVGEGT. The CDR3 is 18 amino acids. The CDR3 reads CASRPRKGAGAPPDTQYF.

The V call is TRBV21-1, the J call TRBJ1-4; TCRdb selects TRBD1, and the lack of DNA leaves this call unchecked. TRBV21-1 is a pseudogene. CDR3 length: 15 residues. The CDR3 loop reads CASTWGFRANEKLFF.

This chain links TRBV7-9 with TRBJ1-1. The V gene's germline CDR1 is SEHNR and CDR2 FQNEAQ (reference sequence). The CDR3 totals 12 residues. CDR3 protein: CASSLEDTEAFF.

The chain has TRBV2 and TRBJ2-2. The CDR3 contains 13 residues. The V gene's germline CDR1 is SNHLY and CDR2 FYNNEI. CDR3 sequence: CASSEANGGELFF.

The CDR3 is CASSQDLEAGNTIYF. The J gene is TRBJ1-3, the V gene TRBV4-3. Germline assignment: CDR1 LGHNA and CDR2 YSLEER. CDR3 length equals 15 residues.